Below are 5 T cell receptor beta chains sequenced from a single sample in a study of T cell changes during pregnancy in multiple sclerosis. Profiling relied on immunoSEQ multiplex PCR, and the TCRdb table lists in-frame clones only, not all of them. The sample includes 28,000 or so clones, 88% of them seen just once. The sequencing here drew on CD8+ T cells from peripheral blood mononuclear cells, taken in the second trimester of pregnancy. The receptors were sampled from a female donor with multiple sclerosis, enrolled in a pregnancy study.

This chain uses TRBV5-1 with TRBJ1-1; TRBD1 aligns across 8 bases. J was trimmed by 9 bases and V by 0 bases; bases with no gene match: 10. In germline, CDR1 is SGHRS, CDR2 YFSETQ. This CDR3 has 15 residues. DNA for the CDR3: TGCGCCAGCAGCTTGGGTGAGCGACAGGGGACGAAAGCTTTCTTT. Translating it yields CASSLGERQGTKAFF.

The chain couples TRBV30 to TRBJ1-2; 7 bases match TRBD1. Germline-derived CDR1 and CDR2 are GTSNPN and SVGIG (reference sequence). Trimming cost V 5 bases and J 0 bases; bases outside gene matches: 3. The CDR3 has 13 residues. CDR3 sequence reads: CAWDREANYGYTF. The CDR3 DNA sequence: TGTGCCTGGGACAGGGAGGCTAACTATGGCTACACCTTC.

This clone has only one observation. The rearrangement uses TRBV7-9 and TRBJ1-2; 9 bases map to TRBD1. Trimming cost V 4 bases and J 4 bases; bases outside gene matches: 7. The CDR3 sequence is 15 residues long. Germline CDR1 and CDR2: SEHNR and FQNEAQ (reference sequence). DNA of the CDR3: TGTGCCAGCAGCTCCTGGGACAGGGAGGTCTATGGCTACACCTTC. Translated, it gives CASSSWDREVYGYTF.

The chain couples TRBV4-2 to TRBJ2-5; D might be TRBD2 (5 bases). The germline gives CDR1 LGHNA, CDR2 YNFKEQ. V shed 1 base and J shed 5 bases, with 23 bases lying between them. CDR3 length: 18 residues. This chain's CDR3 is CASSQVEALEGLGETQYF. The CDR3 DNA sequence: TGTGCCAGCAGCCAAGTGGAAGCTTTAGAGGGTTTAGGGGAGACCCAGTACTTC.

This chain links TRBV4-1 with TRBJ1-2; D may be TRBD1 (6 bases). Germline CDR1 MGHRA, CDR2 YSYEKL. The CDR3 runs to 14 residues. The V and J ends lost 2 bases and 6 bases respectively, with 13 bases between them. The CDR3 region is CASSQLGGGNGYTF. The CDR3 nucleotides read TGCGCCAGCAGCCAATTGGGGGGGGGCAATGGCTACACCTTC.